This entry is about one TCR beta chain. Methods used by the authors: Reference gene primer amplification gave nucleated cell count estimates. Some clones are missing from TCRdb's copy, which holds only in-frame ones; the method was immunoSEQ multiplex PCR. That table supplies the V and J calls and clone size; D and trimming were determined from the DNA. This sample yields 200,000 to 250,000 clones, of which under 90% are seen a single time; less than 6.5% belongs to the top ten. This record comes from a study of blood T cell repertoires in COVID-19. At the level of the study: The United States, Italy and Spain were the sources of the acute and convalescent COVID-19 samples.

Per the germline V gene, CDR1 is MGHRA and CDR2 is YSYEKL. V was clipped by 0 bases and J by 9 bases; unmatched bases: 5. CDR3 length: 15 residues. This clonotype was sampled from a woman between 55 and 75 years old who had recovered from COVID-19. The sample was peripheral blood. The chain couples TRBV4-1 to TRBJ1-6, with TRBD1 identical over 7 bases. CDR3 DNA: TGCGCCAGCAGCCAAGAACAGGGGATTGGTTCACCCCTCCACTTT. Translating gives CASSQEQGIGSPLHF.